The 28 T cell receptor beta chains below come from one sample, sequenced in a study of blood T cell repertoires in COVID-19. Measured with immunoSEQ multiplex PCR; TCRdb has only the in-frame clones, and not every one. This table has tens of thousands of clones, around 85% appearing once. The material sequenced was peripheral blood. The source is a woman aged 55-70 years with acute or convalescent COVID-19.

The V call is TRBV9, the J call TRBJ1-2, with D possibly being TRBD1 (5 bases). V lost 0 bases to trimming and J lost 5 bases, with 14 bases between them. The V gene's germline CDR1 is SGDLS and CDR2 YYNGEE. The length of the CDR3 is 15 residues. The CDR3 DNA sequence: TGTGCCAGCAGCGTAGCTGGCGGGGACTATTATGGCTACACCTTC. It translates to CASSVAGGDYYGYTF.

The chain uses TRBV7-8 and TRBJ2-1; D might be TRBD1 (8 bases). V gave up 4 bases and J gave up 5 bases, with 24 bases separating them. Germline assignment: CDR1 SGHVS and CDR2 FQNEAQ. The CDR3 covers 18 residues. The CDR3 coding sequence is TGTGCCAGCAGCTACCCACGCCTAGCGGACAGGGAAAACAATGAGCAGTTCTTC. Translation: CASSYPRLADRENNEQFF.

The rearrangement joins TRBV6-5 to TRBJ1-4; 9 positions agree with TRBD1. This CDR3 has 14 amino acids. Per the germline V gene, CDR1 is MNHEY and CDR2 is SVGAGI. V trimming: 7 bases; J trimming: 8 bases; junction bases outside the gene matches: 8. The DNA for the CDR3 is TGTGCCAGCACCAGGACAGGGGTATGGGAAAAACTGTTTTTT. It yields the protein CASTRTGVWEKLFF.

V gene TRBV7-8 combines with J gene TRBJ2-1, with 7 bases lining up with TRBD2. In germline, CDR1 is SGHVS, CDR2 FQNEAQ. The CDR3 is made up of 16 amino acids. J lost 4 bases, V lost 1 base, and 7 bases had no gene match. In nucleotides, the CDR3 is TGTGCCAGCAGCTTAGTCTGGCTAGCGGAATACAATGAGCAGTTCTTC. It yields the protein CASSLVWLAEYNEQFF.

The chain couples TRBV7-3 to TRBJ2-6, with D tentatively TRBD2 (5 bases). The CDR3 runs to 19 residues. The germline V gene encodes CDR1 SGHTA and CDR2 FQGTGA. Between the trimmed V and J ends, which lost 1 base and 0 bases, there was a span of 16 bases. Here the CDR3 reads CASSLKFSGFSSGANVLTF. CDR3 DNA: TGTGCCAGCAGCTTAAAGTTCAGCGGATTTTCCTCTGGGGCCAACGTCCTGACTTTC.

A single count supports this clone. The gene calls are TRBV4-1 and TRBJ2-7, with D perhaps matching TRBD2 (6 bases). The CDR3 loop spans 13 amino acids. V was trimmed by 0 bases and J by 7 bases, leaving 10 bases between them. From germline, CDR1 is MGHRA and CDR2 YSYEKL. The CDR3 sequence: CASSQELAREQYF. The DNA for the CDR3 is TGCGCCAGCAGCCAAGAGCTAGCGCGGGAGCAGTACTTC.

V usage is TRBV7-2 and J usage is TRBJ2-3; TRBD2 agrees at 8 bases. Germline-derived CDR1 and CDR2 are SGHTA and FQGNSA. The CDR3 sequence is 16 residues long. V lost 1 base and J lost 3; bases outside the gene matches: 6. The CDR3 region is CASSLDGGRYTDTQYF. The CDR3 nucleotides read TGTGCCAGCAGCTTAGACGGCGGGAGGTATACAGATACGCAGTATTTT.

This sequence joins TRBV4-3 and TRBJ2-1; D perhaps matches TRBD2 (6 bases). V lost 1 base and J 6 bases, leaving 7 bases between the germline ends. Germline V gene lookup returns CDR1 LGHNA and CDR2 YSLEER. The CDR3 extends over 13 amino acids. The CDR3 DNA sequence: TGCGCCAGCAGCCAAGGTAGCGGCAATGAGCAGTTCTTC. This gives the protein CASSQGSGNEQFF.

This chain connects TRBV2 to TRBJ1-5; possibly TRBD1 for D (6 bases). Trimming stripped 7 bases from V and 3 bases from J, with 16 bases between. Germline CDR1 and CDR2: SNHLY and FYNNEI. The CDR3 is 15 residues long. This chain's CDR3 is CASTGQPEANQPQHF. CDR3 sequence (DNA): TGTGCCAGCACTGGACAGCCTGAGGCCAATCAGCCCCAGCATTTT.

V usage is TRBV3-1 (or the pseudogene TRBV3-2) and J usage is TRBJ2-1, with TRBD2 matching over 14 bases. Losses at the gene ends were 2 bases for V and 6 bases for J; bases not matched to a gene: 6. The germline V gene has CDR1 LGHDT and CDR2 YNNKEL (reference sequence). The CDR3 covers 17 residues. CDR3 coding DNA: TGTGCCAGCAGCCAAAACCCGACTAGCGGGGGGGGCAATGAGCAGTTCTTC. Translating gives CASSQNPTSGGGNEQFF.

The V gene is TRBV5-1, the J gene TRBJ2-1, with 9 nucleotides matching TRBD2. Per the germline V gene, CDR1 is SGHRS and CDR2 is YFSETQ. V lost 5 bases, J lost 1 base, and 4 bases stayed unmatched. The CDR3 sequence is 15 residues long. DNA for the CDR3: TGCGCCAGCAGTTTAGCGGGAGAGTCCTACAATGAGCAGTTCTTC. It yields the protein CASSLAGESYNEQFF. Together with reference TRBV5-1 and TRBJ2-1, the CDR3 gives the full variable domain: KAGVTQTPRYLIKTRGQQVTLSCSPISGHRSVSWYQQTPGQGLQFLFEYFSETQRNKGNFPGRFSGRQFSNSRSEMNVSTLELGDSALYLCASSLAGESYNEQFFGPGTRLTVL.

The chain has TRBV18 and TRBJ1-1; 7 positions agree with TRBD1. This CDR3 spans 16 amino acids. V trimming: 1 base; J trimming: 5 bases; junction bases outside the gene matches: 10. Germline CDR1 KGHSH, CDR2 LQKENI. CDR3 coding DNA: TGTGCCAGCTCACCACGATCGGGACAGTCTAGGACTGAAGCTTTCTTT. Amino acid sequence: CASSPRSGQSRTEAFF.

The CDR3 DNA sequence: TGCGCCAGCAGCCAAGCCTCAGCGGGAGGAGCAGATACGCAGTATTTT. The encoded protein is CASSQASAGGADTQYF. The genes are TRBV4-1 and TRBJ2-3; 9 bases are shared with TRBD2. The length of the CDR3 is 16 residues. Germline loops: CDR1 MGHRA, CDR2 YSYEKL. Trimming at V came to 1 base and at J to 4 bases, leaving 6 bases not matched to a gene.

CDR3 DNA sequence: TGCGCCAGCAGCGGGGACACGGGTGGGGCAGGCTCCTACGAGCAGTACTTC. This translates into CASSGDTGGAGSYEQYF. The rearrangement uses TRBV5-1 and TRBJ2-7; D is perhaps TRBD1 (6 bases). With 4 bases removed from V and 0 bases from J, the gap between germline ends came to 20 bases. The germline V gene has CDR1 SGHRS and CDR2 YFSETQ. This CDR3 is 17 amino acids long.

The chain combines TRBV7-3 with TRBJ2-1, with D tentatively TRBD1 (6 bases). The V gene's germline CDR1 is SGHTA and CDR2 FQGTGA. The ends were cut back, 2 bases at V and 4 bases at J, with 12 bases in the middle. The CDR3 spans 15 residues. This chain's CDR3 is CASSLGDTTYNEQFF. The CDR3 DNA is TGTGCCAGCAGCTTAGGGGACACAACTTACAATGAGCAGTTCTTC.

The chain uses TRBV7-9 and TRBJ2-4, with 15 nucleotides matching TRBD2. Trimming at V came to 5 bases and at J to 4 bases, leaving 3 bases not matched to a gene. This CDR3 region has 16 residues. The germline CDR1 and CDR2 sequences are SEHNR and FQNEAQ (reference sequence). The CDR3 sequence: CASSPGLAGGKNIQYF. For the CDR3, the DNA is TGTGCCAGCAGCCCGGGACTAGCGGGAGGTAAAAACATTCAGTACTTC.

The chain recombines TRBV3-1 (or the pseudogene TRBV3-2) with TRBJ1-2; TRBD1 matches at 9 bases. Germline loops: CDR1 LGHDT, CDR2 YNNKEL (reference sequence). V dropped 4 bases and J dropped 8; count of bases not matched to a gene: 8. This CDR3 region has 14 residues. The CDR3 region is CASSPGDRAGGYTF. The CDR3 coding sequence is TGTGCCAGCAGCCCCGGGGACAGGGCGGGGGGCTACACCTTC.

CDR3 sequence (DNA): TGTGCCAGCAGCTTAGATACAGGGGAGGTCGGAGCCACTGAAGCTTTCTTT. Its translation is CASSLDTGEVGATEAFF. The chain recombines TRBV7-9 with TRBJ1-1, with 7 positions matching TRBD1. With V trimmed by 1 base and J by 4 bases, 12 bases remained unmatched. The CDR3 has 17 amino acids. Germline V gene lookup returns CDR1 SEHNR and CDR2 FQNEAQ (reference sequence).

A single count supports this clone. The chain couples TRBV5-1 to TRBJ1-4; 9 bases map to TRBD1. This CDR3 is built from 17 residues. Trimming cost V 2 bases and J 4 bases; bases outside gene matches: 9. Germline V gene lookup returns CDR1 SGHRS and CDR2 YFSETQ. The CDR3 sequence is CASSFSGTGIINEKLFF. In DNA, the CDR3 is TGCGCCAGCAGCTTTTCCGGGACAGGGATTATTAATGAAAAACTGTTTTTT. The whole variable domain, remainder taken from reference TRBV5-1 and TRBJ1-4, is KAGVTQTPRYLIKTRGQQVTLSCSPISGHRSVSWYQQTPGQGLQFLFEYFSETQRNKGNFPGRFSGRQFSNSRSEMNVSTLELGDSALYLCASSFSGTGIINEKLFFGSGTQLSVL.

The genes are TRBV3-1 (or the pseudogene TRBV3-2) and TRBJ1-6; possibly TRBD1 for D (6 bases). Germline V gene data show CDR1 as LGHDT and CDR2 as YNNKEL (reference sequence). V was trimmed by 3 bases and J by 10 bases, leaving 16 bases between them. The CDR3 spans 15 residues. In nucleotides, the CDR3 is TGTGCCAGCAGCCAGGGGAGGGGGGGCAACTCACCCCTCCACTTT. Protein sequence: CASSQGRGGNSPLHF.

This chain uses TRBV5-5 with TRBJ2-3, with 8 bases matching TRBD2. Germline CDR1 and CDR2: SGHKS and YYEKEE (reference sequence). After removal of 2 bases from V and 2 bases from J, the junction contained 4 bases not matched to a gene. The CDR3 is 15 amino acids. CDR3 loop: CASSFSGAYTDTQYF. In DNA, the CDR3 is TGTGCCAGCAGCTTTAGCGGGGCGTACACAGATACGCAGTATTTT. The variable domain in full, with the rest retrieved from reference TRBV5-5 and TRBJ2-3, is DAGVTQSPTHLIKTRGQQVTLRCSPISGHKSVSWYQQVLGQGPQFIFQYYEKEERGRGNFPDRFSARQFPNYSSELNVNALLLGDSALYLCASSFSGAYTDTQYFGPGTRLTVL.

This sequence joins TRBV27 and TRBJ2-2; 12 bases map to TRBD2. This CDR3 has 16 residues. Unmatched junction bases numbered 3, after V lost 2 bases and J lost 5 bases. Germline-derived CDR1 and CDR2 are MNHEY and SMNVEV (reference sequence). The DNA of the CDR3 is TGTGCCAGCAGTTTAAAACTAGCGGGAGGAACCGGGGAGCTGTTTTTT. Translation: CASSLKLAGGTGELFF.

The J gene is TRBJ2-1, the V gene TRBV15; tentative D call: TRBD2 (6 bases). The CDR3 consists of 15 residues. Trimming pared 5 bases from V and 3 bases from J, leaving 14 bases between. CDR1 is LNHNV, CDR2 YYDKDF, per germline (reference sequence). CDR3 amino acids: CATSSRLVGYNEQFF. The CDR3 DNA follows: TGTGCCACCAGCTCCCGACTAGTTGGCTACAATGAGCAGTTCTTC.

This clone showed up just a few times. The chain joins TRBV19 to TRBJ2-7, with TRBD2 matching over 9 bases. This CDR3 comprises 15 residues. V shed 2 bases and J 7 bases; nucleotides not matched to a gene: 9. Germline values: CDR1 LNHDA, CDR2 SQIVND (reference sequence). The CDR3 spells CASSIRGSGGREQYF. DNA of the CDR3: TGTGCCAGTAGTATACGAGGTAGCGGGGGCAGGGAGCAGTACTTC.

The table lists this clone with a count of one. This chain connects TRBV5-4 to TRBJ1-1; D uncertain. The germline CDR1 and CDR2 sequences are SGHNT and YYREEE (reference sequence). The CDR3 runs 14 residues. Deletions cut 4 bases from V and 1 base from J, with 11 bases between. CDR3: CASSPDSPNTEAFF. DNA for the CDR3: TGTGCCAGCAGCCCAGACTCCCCGAACACTGAAGCTTTCTTT.

This clone came up once. CDR3 residues: CASSPSGGTGTEAFF. For the CDR3, the DNA is TGTGCCAGCAGCCCTTCGGGGGGTACAGGCACTGAAGCTTTCTTT. This chain links TRBV7-3 with TRBJ1-1, with a tentative D call TRBD1 (5 bases). CDR1 is SGHTA, CDR2 FQGTGA, per germline. There are 15 residues in the CDR3. V lost 5 bases and J lost 4, with 17 bases in between.

The V and J genes are TRBV6-2 or TRBV6-3 and TRBJ1-1; D remains unclear. V lost 0 bases, J lost 0 bases, and 8 bases lay in between. In germline, CDR1 is MNHEY, CDR2 SVGEGT. This CDR3 is built from 15 residues. The CDR3 region is CASSYSGRMNTEAFF. The CDR3, as DNA: TGTGCCAGCAGTTACTCAGGGAGGATGAACACTGAAGCTTTCTTT.

The chain is built from TRBV6-6 and TRBJ2-5, with 8 bases aligning to TRBD2. The V gene's germline CDR1 is MNHNY and CDR2 SVGAGI (reference sequence). V gave up 5 bases and J gave up 2 bases; unmatched junction bases: 4. The CDR3 sequence is 14 residues long. CDR3: CASSRGTSQETQYF. In DNA, the CDR3 is TGTGCCAGCAGTCGGGGGACTAGTCAAGAGACCCAGTACTTC.